Below are 28 T cell receptor beta chains sequenced from a single sample in a study of blood T cell repertoires in COVID-19 (dated by TCRdb to the early 2020s). Libraries came from the immunoSEQ multiplex PCR assay. In TCRdb, the immuneACCESS table is reduced to in-frame sequences with V and J assigned. These tables do not hold every clone; where another copy was compared, an unresolved V gene accounts for under half, and the others remain unexplained. The sample table records 85,000 to 90,000 clones; 75% to 90% of these occur just once. 1.2% of the sample goes to the ten largest clones. The sequencing input was peripheral blood. These receptors were collected from an elderly man with active or convalescent COVID-19.

This chain links TRBV18 with TRBJ1-1; TRBD1 agrees at 7 bases. The CDR3 runs to 13 residues. CDR1 is KGHSH and CDR2 is LQKENI in the germline V gene. V was clipped by 3 bases and J by 5 bases; unmatched bases: 3. In DNA, the CDR3 is TGTGCCAGCTCACCGGGACAGCAGACTGAAGCTTTCTTT. Translating gives CASSPGQQTEAFF.

The V gene is TRBV27, the J gene TRBJ1-2, with D possibly TRBD1 on 5 matching bases. CDR1 MNHEY and CDR2 SMNVEV come from the germline V gene (reference sequence). The V end lost 4 bases, the J end lost 4 bases, and 16 bases lay between the germline ends. This CDR3 region has 15 residues. In DNA form, the CDR3 reads TGTGCCAGCAGTTCCACCGGGGGTCCCCCCTATGGCTACACCTTC. It yields the protein CASSSTGGPPYGYTF.

Concerning this clone: The same CDR3 is also encoded by other DNA sequences in this sample. The chain uses TRBV24-1 and TRBJ2-1; TRBD1 matches 7 bases. Per the germline V gene, CDR1 is KGHDR and CDR2 is SFDVKD. The CDR3 loop spans 16 amino acids. J was trimmed by 0 bases and V by 2 bases; bases with no gene match: 3. CDR3 in amino acids: CATSDSTGSSYNEQFF. As DNA, the CDR3 is TGTGCCACCAGTGATTCGACAGGGAGCTCCTACAATGAGCAGTTCTTC.

This clone was observed a single time. The J gene is TRBJ1-2, the V gene TRBV19; a weak D match, TRBD1 (5 bases). This CDR3 is 18 amino acids long. Germline CDR1 reads LNHDA; CDR2 reads SQIVND (reference sequence). V dropped 3 bases and J dropped 0 bases, with 20 bases sitting between them. The CDR3 DNA is TGTGCCAGTAGTATTCCGGGCAGGGAGGTTGGTTCTAACTATGGCTACACCTTC. Amino acids: CASSIPGREVGSNYGYTF.

DNA of the CDR3: TGTGCCAGCAGCTTAGCGGGCCGGACAGGGGCCCGCCGGTATGGCTACACCTTC. Translation: CASSLAGRTGARRYGYTF. The chain combines TRBV13 with TRBJ1-2; 9 bases are a match to TRBD1. Germline assignment: CDR1 PRHDT and CDR2 FYEKMQ (reference sequence). The V segment lost 1 base and the J segment 5 bases; nucleotides outside the gene matches: 14. This CDR3 has 18 residues.

This clone came up a few times. The rearrangement joins TRBV18 to TRBJ2-3, with 9 nucleotides matching TRBD1. J was trimmed by 0 bases and V by 4 bases; bases with no gene match: 11. Germline V gene sequence: CDR1 KGHSH, CDR2 LQKENI. The CDR3 spans 18 residues. The CDR3: CASSRRTGATESTDTQYF. In nucleotides, the CDR3 is TGTGCCAGCTCACGGCGGACAGGGGCCACTGAGAGCACAGATACGCAGTATTTT.

This chain uses TRBV18 with TRBJ2-7; tentatively, D is TRBD2 (6 bases). The CDR3 covers 16 residues. Germline-derived CDR1 and CDR2 are KGHSH and LQKENI. The V gene lost 3 bases and the J gene lost 0 bases, with 15 bases spanning the gap. The CDR3, as DNA: TGTGCCAGCTCACCGGGCGGGACTCATAGCTCCTACGAGCAGTACTTC. As protein: CASSPGGTHSSYEQYF. Filled out from reference TRBV18 and TRBJ2-7, the complete variable domain reads NAGVMQNPRHLVRRRGQEARLRCSPMKGHSHVYWYRQLPEEGLKFMVYLQKENIIDESGMPKERFSAEFPKEGPSILRIQQVVRGDSAAYFCASSPGGTHSSYEQYFGPGTRLTVT.

The chain uses TRBV3-1 (or the pseudogene TRBV3-2) and TRBJ2-1, with D perhaps TRBD2 (5 bases). Trimming stripped 3 bases from V and 5 bases from J, with 11 bases between. CDR1 and CDR2 (germline): LGHDT, YNNKEL (reference sequence). The CDR3 is 14 residues long. The CDR3 bases are TGTGCCAGCAGCCATAATAACGGGGACAATGAGCAGTTCTTC. As protein: CASSHNNGDNEQFF.

The rearrangement joins TRBV7-2 to TRBJ2-7, with 11 bases matching TRBD2. CDR3 size: 14 residues. The J segment lost 3 bases and the V segment lost 3 bases, leaving 1 base of the junction unmatched. The germline V gene encodes CDR1 SGHTA and CDR2 FQGNSA. The CDR3 nucleotides are TGTGCCAGCAGCTTGGGACTAGCGGACTACGAGCAGTACTTC. Its translation: CASSLGLADYEQYF. Full variable domain (rest looked up from reference TRBV7-2 and TRBJ2-7): GAGVSQSPSNKVTEKGKDVELRCDPISGHTALYWYRQSLGQGLEFLIYFQGNSAPDKSGLPSDRFSAERTGGSVSTLTIQRTQQEDSAVYLCASSLGLADYEQYFGPGTRLTVT.

The table lists this clone with a few counts. This chain links TRBV12-5 with TRBJ2-1, with 8 positions matching TRBD1. The CDR3 is made up of 14 amino acids. Per the germline V gene, CDR1 is LGHNT and CDR2 is FRNRAP. Trimming took 6 bases from V and 3 from J; bases not matched to a gene: 4. CDR3 sequence (DNA): TGTGCTAGTGGCACCGGGACAGGCTACAATGAGCAGTTCTTC. Translating it yields CASGTGTGYNEQFF.

The chain combines TRBV6-4 with TRBJ1-5; D call uncertain. CDR1 and CDR2 (germline): MRHNA, SNTAGT. The CDR3 is made up of 15 amino acids. Trimming pared 2 bases from V and 2 bases from J, leaving 10 bases between. The CDR3, as DNA: TGTGCCAGCAGTGACCCAATAAGCGGCAATCAGCCCCAGCATTTT. Protein sequence: CASSDPISGNQPQHF.

The V and J genes are TRBV6-5 and TRBJ2-1, with D maybe TRBD2 (5 bases). The germline gives CDR1 MNHEY, CDR2 SVGAGI. This CDR3 is 13 amino acids long. V was shortened by 6 bases and J by 7 bases, with 13 bases between the two germline ends. CDR3 sequence: CASSSRPGNEQFF. Written as DNA, the CDR3 is TGTGCCAGCAGCAGTCGGCCGGGGAATGAGCAGTTCTTC.

This clone is a singleton in its sample. J is TRBJ2-5 and V is TRBV5-1; tentative D call: TRBD2 (6 bases). The V end was cut by 5 bases, the J end by 1 base, with 15 bases between. Per the germline V gene, CDR1 is SGHRS and CDR2 is YFSETQ. The CDR3 length is 15 residues. Here the CDR3 reads CASSTSGSGQETQYF. The CDR3 bases are TGCGCCAGCAGTACTTCCGGTAGCGGCCAAGAGACCCAGTACTTC.

The CDR3 protein is CASSEAQGWNQPQHF. The CDR3 DNA reads as TGTGCCAGCAGTGAAGCCCAGGGGTGGAATCAGCCCCAGCATTTT. The chain links TRBV6-1 to TRBJ1-5, with a possible D match to TRBD1 (6 bases). The germline V gene has CDR1 MNHNS and CDR2 SASEGT. The germline V and J ends were trimmed by 0 bases and 4 bases, with 10 bases remaining between them. The CDR3 is 15 amino acids.

The chain has TRBV21-1 and TRBJ2-4; the listed D gene, TRBD2, was not tested against the DNA. TRBV21-1 is tagged as a pseudogene. The CDR3 is 16 amino acids. The CDR3 region has the DNA TGTGCCAGCAGCAAAGGCCGGGAGGTGGGCAAAAACATTCAGTACTTC. Protein product: CASSKGREVGKNIQYF.

The chain employs TRBV5-4 and TRBJ2-7; tentatively, D is TRBD1 (6 bases). The CDR3 sequence is 13 residues long. Per germline, CDR1 SGHNT and CDR2 YYREEE (reference sequence). V was clipped by 3 bases and J by 4 bases, with 11 bases between them. The CDR3: CASSSGTTYEQYF. For the CDR3, the DNA is TGTGCCAGCAGCTCCGGGACAACATACGAGCAGTACTTC. The variable domain in full, completed from reference TRBV5-4 and TRBJ2-7, reads ETGVTQSPTHLIKTRGQQVTLRCSSQSGHNTVSWYQQALGQGPQFIFQYYREEENGRGNFPPRFSGLQFPNYSSELNVNALELDDSALYLCASSSGTTYEQYFGPGTRLTVT.

This clone was seen only a few times. The V and J genes are TRBV15 and TRBJ1-4, with TRBD1 as a possible D gene (6 bases). The V end was cut by 5 bases, the J end by 0 bases, with 13 bases between. Germline CDR1 and CDR2: LNHNV and YYDKDF (reference sequence). This CDR3 is built from 16 residues. The CDR3 DNA reads TGTGCCACCAGCTCAGACAGGATTGCAACTAATGAAAAACTGTTTTTT. This gives the protein CATSSDRIATNEKLFF.

This chain links TRBV7-2 with TRBJ2-7, with no clear D. With 0 bases removed from V and 3 bases from J, the gap between germline ends came to 6 bases. The CDR3 sequence is 13 residues long. Germline lookup yields CDR1 SGHTA and CDR2 FQGNSA. CDR3 nucleotides: TGTGCCAGCAGCTTAGCTTCCAGCTACGAGCAGTACTTC. Amino acids: CASSLASSYEQYF.

The J gene is TRBJ2-1, the V gene TRBV18; 13 nucleotides match TRBD2. The CDR3 loop spans 16 amino acids. The V and J ends lost 4 bases and 6 bases, in that order; junction bases with no gene match: 6. The germline V gene has CDR1 KGHSH and CDR2 LQKENI. The CDR3, as DNA: TGTGCCAGCTCACAAGAATGGACTAGCGGGAGCAATGAGCAGTTCTTC. Encoded protein: CASSQEWTSGSNEQFF.

This sequence joins TRBV2 and TRBJ2-3, with TRBD1 identical over 9 bases. The CDR3 runs to 17 residues. Germline V gives CDR1 SNHLY, CDR2 FYNNEI. The V and J ends lost 6 bases and 1 base, in that order; junction bases with no gene match: 11. The CDR3 bases are TGTGCCAGCAGACGTCCCGGGACAGGGTCCCGCACAGATACGCAGTATTTT. This translates into CASRRPGTGSRTDTQYF.

This chain connects TRBV19 to TRBJ2-2; D is ambiguous. Between the trimmed V and J ends, which lost 3 bases and 0 bases, there was a span of 8 bases. The CDR3 length is 15 residues. Germline assignment: CDR1 LNHDA and CDR2 SQIVND (reference sequence). As DNA, the CDR3 is TGTGCCAGTAGTATGGGCTATACGAACACCGGGGAGCTGTTTTTT. The encoded protein is CASSMGYTNTGELFF.

The CDR3 reads CAISEPKLAGGQETQYF. CDR3 bases: TGTGCCATCAGTGAGCCAAAACTAGCGGGCGGCCAAGAGACCCAGTACTTC. This rearrangement joins TRBV10-3 to TRBJ2-5; 9 nucleotides match TRBD2. Germline assignment: CDR1 ENHRY and CDR2 SYGVKD. After removal of 2 bases from V and 1 base from J, the junction contained 8 bases not matched to a gene. The CDR3 sequence is 17 residues long.

This chain joins TRBV30 and TRBJ1-2; no clear D. Trimming removed 4 bases at V and 2 bases at J, with 14 bases between. This CDR3 region has 14 residues. CDR1 GTSNPN and CDR2 SVGIG come from the germline V gene (reference sequence). CDR3 nucleotide sequence: TGTGCCTGGACTCCTAGTAGCTTAAACTATGGCTACACCTTC. This codes for CAWTPSSLNYGYTF.

The chain uses TRBV20-1 and TRBJ1-1; 8 positions match TRBD1. CDR1 is DFQATT and CDR2 is SNEGSKA in the germline V gene (reference sequence). The CDR3 runs 12 residues. Trimming removed 3 bases from V and 11 bases from J; junction bases left unmatched: 8. The CDR3 loop is CSASKQGGEAFF. In DNA, the CDR3 is TGCAGTGCTAGTAAACAGGGGGGGGAGGCTTTCTTT.

This clone was detected a few times. The chain combines TRBV20-1 with TRBJ2-3; the D gene is possibly TRBD1 (6 bases). Trimming took 6 bases from V and 5 from J, leaving 6 bases between them. Germline CDR1 reads DFQATT; CDR2 reads SNEGSKA (reference sequence). This CDR3 is built from 10 residues. The CDR3 spells CSARGDTQYF. CDR3 coding DNA: TGCAGTGCCAGGGGAGATACGCAGTATTTT.

The count of this clone is one. This chain uses TRBV14 with TRBJ1-1, with TRBD1 as a possible D gene (6 bases). Germline V lookup: CDR1 SGHDN, CDR2 FVKESK. This CDR3 has 14 residues. Trimming shortened V by 1 base and J by 4 bases, and 10 bases separated the two germline ends. In DNA, the CDR3 is TGTGCCAGCAGCCAAGTAGGGGGGGTCACTGAAGCTTTCTTT. Protein: CASSQVGGVTEAFF.

This clone was seen more than once but under ten times. CDR3 bases: TGCGCCAGCAGCTTAGGACAGGCCCTGGGGGAGACCCAGTACTTC. This encodes CASSLGQALGETQYF. The chain employs TRBV5-1 and TRBJ2-5; the match to TRBD1 covers 7 bases. V dropped 2 bases and J dropped 5; count of bases not matched to a gene: 9. The CDR3 is 15 amino acids. Per the germline V gene, CDR1 is SGHRS and CDR2 is YFSETQ.

The J gene is TRBJ1-1, the V gene TRBV6-1; tentative D call: TRBD1 (6 bases). Looked up from germline, CDR1 is MNHNS and CDR2 is SASEGT. Trimming took 3 bases from V and 1 from J, leaving 9 bases between them. This CDR3 spans 14 amino acids. The CDR3 is CASSEPQGNTEAFF. The CDR3 nucleotides read TGTGCCAGCAGTGAGCCACAGGGGAACACTGAAGCTTTCTTT.